These T cell receptor beta chains were read from a single sample in a study of cytomegalovirus exposure and HLA in healthy donors. TCRdb keeps only in-frame clones here, not all; method: immunoSEQ multiplex PCR. The data contain more than 100,000 clones, approximately 8.9% of them seen just once; the ten biggest clones take up 5.5% to 8%. Sequenced input: PBMCs. The receptors derive from a woman between 35 and 50 years old in good health and CMV-seropositive. Both conserved end residues are part of each CDR3. D genes are given only for firm matches. Only part of the rows carry a size: once, few, many, or a class if the clone is expanded.

size: few
V: TRBV7-2
length: 14
J: TRBJ1-1
D: TRBD1
CDR3: CASSLGQANTEAFF
DNA: TGTGCCAGCAGCTTGGGACAGGCGAACACTGAAGCTTTCTTT

size: -
V: TRBV6-1
length: 13
J: TRBJ1-1
D: -
CDR3: CASRGSGIAEAFF
DNA: TGTGCCAGCAGAGGGTCGGGGATAGCTGAAGCTTTCTTT

size: few
V: TRBV9
length: 14
J: TRBJ1-6
D: -
CDR3: CASSATGADSPLHF
DNA: TGTGCCAGCAGCGCGACAGGCGCTGATTCACCCCTCCACTTT

size: -
V: TRBV23-1
length: 13
J: TRBJ2-7
D: TRBD1
CDR3: CASGQGGIYEQYF
DNA: TGCGCCAGCGGCCAAGGGGGCATTTACGAGCAGTACTTC

size: -
V: TRBV19
length: 14
J: TRBJ2-3
D: TRBD1
CDR3: CASSIEAGGATQYF
DNA: TGTGCCAGTAGTATAGAGGCAGGGGGCGCGACGCAGTATTTT

size: -
V: TRBV7-9
length: 15
J: TRBJ2-7
D: TRBD2
CDR3: CASAQTGTRPYEQYF
DNA: TGTGCCAGTGCCCAAACCGGGACTAGGCCCTACGAGCAGTACTTC

size: few
V: TRBV5-1
length: 14
J: TRBJ2-7
D: -
CDR3: CASSLRGPPYEQYF
DNA: TGCGCCAGCAGCTTACGAGGGCCCCCCTACGAGCAGTACTTC

size: few
V: TRBV6-6
length: 14
J: TRBJ2-1
D: -
CDR3: CASSYSRAGTEQFF
DNA: TGTGCCAGCAGTTACTCGAGGGCGGGGACTGAGCAGTTCTTC

size: few
V: TRBV19
length: 15
J: TRBJ2-3
D: TRBD1
CDR3: CASTGQGVRADTQYF
DNA: TGTGCCAGTACGGGACAGGGGGTCAGGGCAGATACGCAGTATTTT

size: few
V: TRBV6-6
length: 15
J: TRBJ2-3
D: -
CDR3: CASSTGGAGTDTQYF
DNA: TGCGCCAGCAGTACTGGGGGGGCCGGCACAGATACGCAGTATTTT

size: few
V: TRBV6-1
length: 14
J: TRBJ1-5
D: -
CDR3: CATVEVYRNQPQHF
DNA: TGTGCCACCGTCGAGGTCTATCGCAATCAGCCCCAGCATTTT

size: few
V: TRBV18
length: 14
J: TRBJ2-5
D: -
CDR3: CASSPPPGRETQYF
DNA: TGTGCCAGCTCACCACCCCCAGGGAGGGAGACCCAGTACTTC

size: -
V: TRBV10-3
length: 18
J: TRBJ2-7
D: TRBD2
CDR3: CAISGRTSGGPNTYEQYF
DNA: TGTGCCATCAGTGGCAGGACTAGCGGGGGGCCCAATACCTACGAGCAGTACTTC

size: many
V: TRBV2
length: 15
J: TRBJ1-6
D: TRBD1
CDR3: CASGRQGFYNSPLHF
DNA: TGTGCCAGCGGGCGACAGGGTTTTTATAATTCACCCCTCCACTTT

size: -
V: TRBV13
length: 15
J: TRBJ2-7
D: TRBD1
CDR3: CASSDGTGGTYEQYF
DNA: TGTGCCAGCAGCGACGGGACAGGGGGCACCTACGAGCAGTACTTC

size: few
V: TRBV6-5
length: 14
J: TRBJ2-7
D: TRBD2
CDR3: CASSSSGGGIEQYF
DNA: TGTGCCAGCAGCTCTAGCGGGGGAGGGATTGAGCAGTACTTC

size: -
V: TRBV5-1
length: 14
J: TRBJ2-7
D: TRBD1
CDR3: CASSLGQGAQKQYF
DNA: TGCGCCAGCAGCTTGGGACAGGGGGCGCAAAAGCAGTACTTC

size: -
V: TRBV5-1
length: 16
J: TRBJ2-2
D: TRBD1
CDR3: CASSLGAQTGTGELFF
DNA: TGCGCCAGCAGCTTGGGGGCGCAGACAGGGACCGGGGAGCTGTTTTTT

size: few
V: TRBV9
length: 17
J: TRBJ1-5
D: -
CDR3: CASSAGGGEGGNQPQHF
DNA: TGTGCCAGCAGCGCCGGGGGAGGGGAGGGAGGCAATCAGCCCCAGCATTTT

size: -
V: TRBV10-3
length: 14
J: TRBJ1-2
D: TRBD1
CDR3: CAISADRDGDGYTF
DNA: TGTGCCATCAGCGCCGACAGGGATGGCGATGGCTACACCTTC

size: -
V: TRBV4-2
length: 17
J: TRBJ1-2
D: TRBD1
CDR3: CASSLRGTGEGNYGYTF
DNA: TGTGCCAGCAGTCTAAGGGGGACAGGGGAAGGCAACTATGGCTACACCTTC

size: few
V: TRBV2
length: 15
J: TRBJ1-5
D: -
CDR3: CASSDQGLLNQPQHF
DNA: TGTGCCAGCAGTGATCAGGGTCTTCTCAATCAGCCCCAGCATTTT

size: few
V: TRBV5-1
length: 15
J: TRBJ2-3
D: TRBD1
CDR3: CASSYDSRTGATQYF
DNA: TGCGCCAGCAGCTATGATTCTCGGACAGGGGCGACGCAGTATTTT

size: few
V: TRBV7-6
length: 17
J: TRBJ2-1
D: -
CDR3: CASSPVEAGRSYNEQFF
DNA: TGTGCCAGCAGCCCAGTTGAGGCGGGACGGAGCTACAATGAGCAGTTCTTC

size: -
V: TRBV5-5
length: 15
J: TRBJ2-5
D: TRBD1
CDR3: CASSLSTGMSETQYF
DNA: TGTGCCAGCAGCCTATCGACAGGGATGAGCGAGACCCAGTACTTC

size: -
V: TRBV7-2
length: 14
J: TRBJ2-1
D: -
CDR3: CASSSRVVHNEQFF
DNA: TGTGCCAGCAGCTCCAGGGTTGTCCACAATGAGCAGTTCTTC

size: -
V: TRBV5-1
length: 16
J: TRBJ1-6
D: -
CDR3: CASSLDALDTGSPLHF
DNA: TGCGCCAGCAGCCTGGACGCGCTGGACACAGGTTCACCCCTCCACTTT

size: -
V: TRBV5-1
length: 14
J: TRBJ1-5
D: -
CDR3: CASSLTGSNQPQHF
DNA: TGCGCCAGCAGCTTGACAGGGAGCAATCAGCCCCAGCATTTT